The 8 T cell receptor beta chains given below trace back to one sample, sequenced in a study of T cell changes during pregnancy in multiple sclerosis. The assay was immunoSEQ multiplex PCR, and TCRdb's table has in-frame clones only and misses some. The table has approximately 90,000 clones, 85% to 95% seen once. This material consisted of peripheral blood, taken after pregnancy. These receptors all come from a female donor with multiple sclerosis, enrolled in a pregnancy study.

This clone was picked up one time. This chain joins TRBV5-6 and TRBJ2-5; 8 bases agree with TRBD1. This CDR3 spans 15 amino acids. V shed 0 bases and J 5 bases; nucleotides not matched to a gene: 6. CDR1 and CDR2 (germline): SGHDT, YYEEEE. Here the CDR3 reads CASSLAPTGAETQYF. DNA of the CDR3: TGTGCCAGCAGCTTGGCGCCGACAGGGGCGGAGACCCAGTACTTC.

The genes are TRBV10-3 and TRBJ1-5; D is unresolved. Germline values: CDR1 ENHRY, CDR2 SYGVKD. Trimming took off 10 bases at V and 3 bases at J, with 16 bases between the two ends. This CDR3 contains 14 residues. The CDR3: CATGVEAHNQPQHF. The CDR3 nucleotides are TGTGCCACCGGGGTGGAGGCCCACAATCAGCCCCAGCATTTT.

The rearrangement joins TRBV19 to TRBJ1-4, with TRBD1 matching over 7 bases. The CDR3 totals 14 residues. CDR1 and CDR2 (germline): LNHDA, SQIVND (reference sequence). The V segment lost 8 bases and the J segment 3 bases; nucleotides outside the gene matches: 6. CDR3 region: CASRITGANEKLFF. CDR3 bases: TGTGCCAGTCGAATCACAGGGGCTAATGAAAAACTGTTTTTT.

The CDR3, as DNA: TGTGCCAGCAGTTATCACAGCACACAACTTAACTATGGCTACACCTTC. This gives the protein CASSYHSTQLNYGYTF. V and J are TRBV6-5 and TRBJ1-2; D gene ambiguous. This CDR3 has 16 residues. Between the trimmed V and J ends, which lost 3 bases and 1 base, there was a span of 15 bases. Germline V CDR1 and CDR2: MNHEY, SVGAGI.

The chain uses TRBV5-1 and TRBJ2-7; 10 bases fit TRBD1. CDR3 length: 15 residues. Germline CDR1 reads SGHRS; CDR2 reads YFSETQ. V gave up 4 bases and J gave up 6 bases; unmatched junction bases: 10. In nucleotides, the CDR3 is TGCGCCAGCAGCCCACCCCTGGACAGGGGGTCCGAGCAGTACTTC. Encoded protein: CASSPPLDRGSEQYF.

The V call is TRBV18, the J call TRBJ1-5, with TRBD1 matching 8 bases. Germline trimming cut 0 bases from V and 5 bases from J; bases unmatched to any gene: 6. The CDR3 sequence is 16 residues long. Germline V gene sequence: CDR1 KGHSH, CDR2 LQKENI. In DNA form, the CDR3 reads TGTGCCAGCTCACCACCCAGGAAGACAGGGGATCAGCCCCAGCATTTT. It encodes CASSPPRKTGDQPQHF. Complete variable domain (other parts from reference TRBV18 and TRBJ1-5): NAGVMQNPRHLVRRRGQEARLRCSPMKGHSHVYWYRQLPEEGLKFMVYLQKENIIDESGMPKERFSAEFPKEGPSILRIQQVVRGDSAAYFCASSPPRKTGDQPQHFGDGTRLSIL.

The V and J genes are TRBV27 and TRBJ2-5, with 12 bases aligning to TRBD2. The CDR3 runs 16 residues. In germline, CDR1 is MNHEY, CDR2 SMNVEV (reference sequence). Trimming took 6 bases from V and 5 from J; bases not matched to a gene: 10. CDR3 sequence reads: CASSDTTSGRWETQYF. DNA for the CDR3: TGTGCCAGCAGCGACACGACTAGCGGGAGATGGGAGACCCAGTACTTC.

This chain uses TRBV19 with TRBJ2-7; TRBD2 might be the D (5 bases). CDR1 is LNHDA and CDR2 is SQIVND in the germline V gene (reference sequence). V dropped 5 bases and J dropped 5 bases, with 22 bases sitting between them. The CDR3 is 16 amino acids. CDR3 nucleotides: TGTGCCAGTAGTTCAAACCTCGTCCCACCCGGGGACGAGCAGTACTTC. Amino acid sequence: CASSSNLVPPGDEQYF.